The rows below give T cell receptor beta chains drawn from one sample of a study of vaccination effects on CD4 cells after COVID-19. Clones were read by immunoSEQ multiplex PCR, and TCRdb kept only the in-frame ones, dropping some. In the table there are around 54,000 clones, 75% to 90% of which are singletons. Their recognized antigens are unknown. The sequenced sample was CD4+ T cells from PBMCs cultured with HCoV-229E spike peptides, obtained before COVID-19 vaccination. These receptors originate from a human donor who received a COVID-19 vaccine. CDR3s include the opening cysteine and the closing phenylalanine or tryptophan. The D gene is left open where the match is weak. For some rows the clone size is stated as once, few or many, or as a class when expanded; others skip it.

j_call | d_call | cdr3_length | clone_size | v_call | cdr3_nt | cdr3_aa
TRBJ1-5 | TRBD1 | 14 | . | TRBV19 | TGTGCCAGTACCCGGGACAGGAGCAATCAGCCCCAGCATTTT | CASTRDRSNQPQHF
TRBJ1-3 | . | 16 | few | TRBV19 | TGTGCCAGTAGTATAGTAGTCGGGTTCTCTGGAAACACCATATATTTT | CASSIVVGFSGNTIYF
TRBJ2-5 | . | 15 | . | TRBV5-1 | TGCGCCAGCATGAACCCAGGGGGGGTCCAAGAGACCCAGTACTTC | CASMNPGGVQETQYF
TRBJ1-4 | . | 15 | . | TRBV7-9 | TGTGCCAGCAGTCGGACAGTTGGGAGGAATGAAAAACTGTTTTTT | CASSRTVGRNEKLFF
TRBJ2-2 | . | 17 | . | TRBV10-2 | TGCGCCAGCAGTGAGTCTTGGGGGCCAGGAGGGACCGGGGAGCTGTTTTTT | CASSESWGPGGTGELFF
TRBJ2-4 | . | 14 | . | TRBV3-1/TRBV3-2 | TGTGCCAGCAGCCTTCCTGAAGGGGGAAACATTCAGTACTTC | CASSLPEGGNIQYF
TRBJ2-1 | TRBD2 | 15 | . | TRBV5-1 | TGCGCCAGCAGCCCTAGCGGGGACACCTACAATGAGCAGTTCTTC | CASSPSGDTYNEQFF
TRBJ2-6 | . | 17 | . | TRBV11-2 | TGTGCCAGCAGCCCCGGGACGGCTCTCTCTGGGGCCAACGTCCTGACTTTC | CASSPGTALSGANVLTF
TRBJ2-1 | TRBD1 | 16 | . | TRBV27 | TGTGCCAGCAGTGCCCCCAGAGGGGGCACCTACAATGAGCAGTTCTTC | CASSAPRGGTYNEQFF
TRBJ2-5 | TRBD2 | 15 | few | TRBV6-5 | TGTGCCAGCAGTTACTCGGCCAGCGGGGAAGAGACCCAGTACTTC | CASSYSASGEETQYF